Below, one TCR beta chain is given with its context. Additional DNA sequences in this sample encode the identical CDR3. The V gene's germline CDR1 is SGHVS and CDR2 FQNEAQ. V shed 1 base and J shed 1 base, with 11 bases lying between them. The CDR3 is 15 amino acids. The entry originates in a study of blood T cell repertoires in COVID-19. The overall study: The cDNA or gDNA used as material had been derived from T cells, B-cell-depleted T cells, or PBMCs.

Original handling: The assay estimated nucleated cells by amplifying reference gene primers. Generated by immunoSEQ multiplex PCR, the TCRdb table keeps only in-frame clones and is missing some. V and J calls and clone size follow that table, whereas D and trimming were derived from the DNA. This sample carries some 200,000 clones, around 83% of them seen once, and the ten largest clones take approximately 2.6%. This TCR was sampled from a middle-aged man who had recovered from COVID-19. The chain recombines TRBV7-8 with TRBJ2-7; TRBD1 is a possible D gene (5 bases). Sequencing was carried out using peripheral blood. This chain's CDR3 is CASSLGQGPSYEQYF. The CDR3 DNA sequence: TGTGCCAGCAGCTTAGGGCAGGGCCCTTCCTACGAGCAGTACTTC.